The next 19 T cell receptor beta chains were all read from a single sample in a study of T cells in Graves' hyperthyroidism and ophthalmopathy. There were TCR beta CDR3 regions amplified from RNA transcripts. The HTBI primer set served for first-round RT-PCR of the TCR CDR3. One entry per CDR3 protein, called by TCRdb with MiXCR from the multiplex PCR reads. Counted here are roughly 750,000 distinct CDR3 sequences, 15% to 20% occurring once; the ten biggest clones make up approximately 8.4%. Sequencing was done on a sample of blood. These receptors all stem from a man between 18 and 35 years old with Graves' hyperthyroidism.

This clonotype came up many times. CDR3 bases: TGTGCCAGCAGCCTAAGGACAGGGGGAGATACGCAGTATTTT. As protein: CASSLRTGGDTQYF. The chain employs TRBV7-2 and TRBJ2-3, with 10 positions matching TRBD1. Germline loops: CDR1 SGHTA, CDR2 FQGNSA. Trimming at V came to 5 bases and at J to 5 bases, leaving 4 bases not matched to a gene. This CDR3 has 14 amino acids.

This clonotype was seen more than once but under ten times. The gene calls are TRBV19 and TRBJ1-2, with D perhaps TRBD1 (5 bases). V lost 9 bases to trimming and J lost 4 bases, with 18 bases between them. The CDR3 runs 14 residues. CDR1 and CDR2 from the germline V gene are LNHDA and SQIVND (reference sequence). CDR3 in DNA: TGTGCCAGCCTCCGGGACGGAGTTAGCTATGGCTACACCTTC. It codes for CASLRDGVSYGYTF.

The CDR3 spells CASGLVLGGKTEAFF. CDR3 coding DNA: TGTGCTAGTGGTTTGGTACTGGGGGGAAAGACTGAAGCTTTCTTT. The rearrangement links TRBV12-5 to TRBJ1-1; TRBD1 might be the D (5 bases). Trimming shortened V by 0 bases and J by 5 bases, and 13 bases separated the two germline ends. CDR3 size: 15 residues. Germline V lookup: CDR1 LGHNT, CDR2 FRNRAP.

This clonotype turned up a few times. This chain connects TRBV29-1 to TRBJ2-1; the D call may be TRBD1 or TRBD2 (6 bases each). This CDR3 region has 14 residues. Germline V lookup: CDR1 SQVTM, CDR2 ANQGSEA. The CDR3 DNA reads TGCAACCTCTCCCGGGCGGGACACCACAATGAGCAGTTCTTC. Residues: CNLSRAGHHNEQFF.

This clonotype was detected only a few times. The rearrangement uses TRBV7-9 and TRBJ2-7; TRBD2 agrees at 9 bases. J was trimmed by 4 bases and V by 3 bases; bases with no gene match: 7. This CDR3 is built from 15 residues. Germline V gives CDR1 SEHNR, CDR2 FQNEAQ (reference sequence). In nucleotides, the CDR3 is TGTGCCAGCAGCTTGTCTAGCGGGGAAAAATACGAGCAGTACTTC. This encodes CASSLSSGEKYEQYF.

The V and J genes are TRBV10-3 and TRBJ1-2; D gene uncertain. CDR1 is ENHRY and CDR2 is SYGVKD in the germline V gene. This CDR3 is built from 11 residues. V lost 10 bases to trimming and J lost 4 bases, with 10 bases between them. CDR3 region: CATGPTYGYTF. The CDR3 DNA reads TGTGCCACTGGACCGACCTATGGCTACACCTTC.

This clonotype was seen a few times. J is TRBJ2-7 and V is TRBV29-1, with D unclear. The CDR3 has 12 amino acids. V was cut by 5 bases and J by 2 bases, with 10 bases left in between. The germline gives CDR1 SQVTM, CDR2 ANQGSEA. The CDR3 bases are TGCAGCGTTTCGCTACAAACCTACGAGCAGTACTTC. This encodes CSVSLQTYEQYF.

The table lists this clonotype with a count of one. The chain uses TRBV18 and TRBJ2-1, with D perhaps TRBD2 (7 bases). Trimming pared 5 bases from V and 3 bases from J, leaving 14 bases between. The CDR3 length is 15 residues. CDR1 and CDR2 (germline): KGHSH, LQKENI. CDR3 sequence reads: CASSGGGGNYNEQFF. The CDR3 region has the DNA TGTGCCAGCTCAGGAGGGGGAGGGAACTACAATGAGCAGTTCTTC.

This clonotype was counted ten times or more. The V gene is TRBV7-8, the J gene TRBJ1-2; 9 bases align to TRBD1. CDR1 and CDR2 from the germline V gene are SGHVS and FQNEAQ. V was clipped by 4 bases and J by 1 base; unmatched bases: 4. The CDR3 sequence is 15 residues long. The CDR3 sequence is CASSSYRGLNYGYTF. CDR3 DNA: TGTGCCAGCAGCTCGTACAGGGGGCTTAACTATGGCTACACCTTC.

This clonotype has a count of ten or more. The chain has TRBV20-1 and TRBJ2-5; 8 bases align to TRBD2. The DNA end is more similar to TRBJ2-3, so the J call may be wrong. The CDR3 is 12 amino acids. The germline gives CDR1 DFQATT, CDR2 SNEGSKA (reference sequence). CDR3 loop: CSARGLGETQYF. For the CDR3, the DNA is TGCAGTGCTAGGGGACTAGGGGAGACGCAGTATTTT.

Only a few counts were recorded for this clonotype. The V call is TRBV27, the J call TRBJ2-7; D is ambiguous. V dropped 0 bases and J dropped 0 bases, with 9 bases sitting between them. This CDR3 is built from 15 residues. CDR1 and CDR2 (germline): MNHEY, SMNVEV (reference sequence). The CDR3 sequence is CASSLSARSSYEQYF. CDR3 coding DNA: TGTGCCAGCAGTTTATCAGCCCGGAGCTCCTACGAGCAGTACTTC.

The chain links TRBV5-1 to TRBJ2-7; 9 bases map to TRBD2. The V gene's germline CDR1 is SGHRS and CDR2 YFSETQ. Trimming cost V 6 bases and J 5 bases; bases outside gene matches: 9. This CDR3 spans 14 amino acids. As DNA, the CDR3 is TGCGCCAGCAATGAAGTGGGACTAGCCCACGAGCAGTACTTC. Translated: CASNEVGLAHEQYF.

The rearrangement links TRBV12-3 or TRBV12-4 to TRBJ2-6; D remains ambiguous. Trimming left V 0 bases short and J 0 bases short, with 9 bases between. The CDR3 contains 17 residues. In nucleotides, the CDR3 is TGTGCCAGCAGTTTAGCGTACGGCCGCTCTGGGGCCAACGTCCTGACTTTC. Translating gives CASSLAYGRSGANVLTF.

The rearrangement joins TRBV9 to TRBJ2-7, with 8 bases that match TRBD1. The CDR3 has 14 residues. V lost 4 bases, J lost 6 bases, and 9 bases stayed unmatched. Per the germline V gene, CDR1 is SGDLS and CDR2 is YYNGEE. In nucleotides, the CDR3 is TGTGCCAGCAGCCCCCGTTCCGGGACAGGCGAGCAGTACTTC. Protein product: CASSPRSGTGEQYF.

The table lists this clonotype with many counts. The genes are TRBV11-3 and TRBJ2-1; 7 nucleotides line up with TRBD2. The CDR3 spans 14 residues. The germline V gene encodes CDR1 SGHNT and CDR2 YENEEA. V lost 5 bases, J lost 8 bases, and 9 bases stayed unmatched. This CDR3 is CASSERSRGDEQFF. For the CDR3, the DNA is TGTGCCAGCAGCGAGCGGTCCCGGGGGGATGAGCAGTTCTTC.

This clonotype was picked up a small number of times. The rearrangement uses TRBV19 and TRBJ2-2, with D tentatively TRBD1 (6 bases). Germline V gives CDR1 LNHDA, CDR2 SQIVND (reference sequence). CDR3 length: 14 residues. Between the trimmed V and J ends, which lost 10 bases and 5 bases, there was a span of 17 bases. As DNA, the CDR3 is TGTGCCACTAAACCAGGGGATGGAACCGGGGAGCTGTTTTTT. Amino acids: CATKPGDGTGELFF. Filled out from reference TRBV19 and TRBJ2-2, the complete variable domain reads DGGITQSPKYLFRKEGQNVTLSCEQNLNHDAMYWYRQDPGQGLRLIYYSQIVNDFQKGDIAEGYSVSREKKESFPLTVTSAQKNPTAFYLCATKPGDGTGELFFGEGSRLTVL.

This clonotype has ten or more counts. The chain is built from TRBV30 and TRBJ2-3; D is perhaps TRBD1 or TRBD2 (5 bases each). Germline V gives CDR1 GTSNPN, CDR2 SVGIG (reference sequence). Trimming shortened V by 4 bases and J by 5 bases, and 19 bases separated the two germline ends. CDR3 length: 15 amino acids. The CDR3 DNA sequence: TGTGCCTGGATTGGGGCTGGGGGTCTGTTAGATACGCAGTATTTT. Its translation is CAWIGAGGLLDTQYF. The whole variable domain, remainder taken from reference TRBV30 and TRBJ2-3, is SQTIHQWPATLVQPVGSPLSLECTVEGTSNPNLYWYRQAAGRGLQLLFYSVGIGQISSEVPQNLSASRPQDRQFILSSKKLLLSDSGFYLCAWIGAGGLLDTQYFGPGTRLTVL.

The rearrangement links TRBV4-1 to TRBJ2-7; D gene unclear. Germline V lookup: CDR1 MGHRA, CDR2 YSYEKL. The CDR3 sequence is 13 residues long. Trimming removed 0 bases from V and 3 bases from J, with 6 bases in between. The CDR3 bases are TGCGCCAGCAGCCAAGAGGACGGCTACGAGCAGTACTTC. It translates to CASSQEDGYEQYF.

The chain joins TRBV19 to TRBJ2-3; maybe TRBD2 (6 bases). CDR3 length: 16 amino acids. Germline V gene lookup returns CDR1 LNHDA and CDR2 SQIVND (reference sequence). V lost 7 bases and J lost 1, with 18 bases in between. CDR3 region: CASTPGGTDGTDTQYF. CDR3 in DNA: TGTGCCAGTACCCCTGGGGGGACGGATGGCACAGATACGCAGTATTTT.